The 27 T cell receptor beta chains below come from one sample, sequenced in a study of shared clonotypes between healthy human individuals (dated by TCRdb to between 2020 and 2021). Library creation used the immunoSEQ multiplex PCR assay. Here the immuneACCESS table is served through TCRdb, limited to in-frame sequences with V and J called. Missing clones are a known gap in these copies; in checked studies unresolved V genes cover under half, and the rest lacks a known reason. For this sample there are about 2.2 million clones; over 85% appear just once. The ten top clones hold about 1.7% of the sample. CD8 naive samples were obtained by positive selection for CCR7 among CD45RO-negative cells, yielding a CD45RA+CCR7+ population from which TemRA cells were excluded. Material: naive CD8+ T cells from PBMCs. The cell subset or site tag for this specimen amounts to: CD45RA+CCR7+. All receptors derive from a man aged 18 to 35 in good health. Some clones in this sample may be carry-over from other donors' samples.

V is TRBV4-1 and J is TRBJ2-1; 9 positions agree with TRBD2. In germline, CDR1 is MGHRA, CDR2 YSYEKL. V shed 8 bases, J shed 7 bases, and the junction held 3 bases outside the gene matches. This CDR3 has 12 amino acids. The CDR3 DNA sequence: TGCGCCAGCGCAACTAGCGGGAATGAGCAGTTCTTC. Translated: CASATSGNEQFF.

CDR3 sequence (DNA): TGCGCCAGCAGCTTGGTGCGCTCCCAGGGCGACGAGCAGTACTTC. Amino acids: CASSLVRSQGDEQYF. The chain links TRBV5-1 to TRBJ2-7, with D perhaps matching TRBD1 (5 bases). The V gene's germline CDR1 is SGHRS and CDR2 YFSETQ. V lost 0 bases and J 5 bases, leaving 15 bases between the germline ends. The CDR3 spans 15 residues.

The gene calls are TRBV4-1 and TRBJ1-1, with D maybe TRBD1 (5 bases). The CDR3 sequence is 14 residues long. Germline V gives CDR1 MGHRA, CDR2 YSYEKL. With 3 bases removed from V and 1 base from J, the gap between germline ends came to 9 bases. CDR3 in DNA: TGCGCCAGCAGCCATGTACAGGCGAACACTGAAGCTTTCTTT. Protein product: CASSHVQANTEAFF.

Comments on this clone: The same CDR3 also results from other DNA sequences found in this sample. This sequence joins TRBV28 and TRBJ2-5; a possible D gene is TRBD2 (6 bases). Deletions cut 5 bases from V and 2 bases from J, with 12 bases between. This CDR3 spans 14 amino acids. The germline gives CDR1 MDHEN, CDR2 SYDVKM. The CDR3 nucleotides are TGTGCCAGCAGTCAACCGGGACTTCAAGAGACCCAGTACTTC. Protein: CASSQPGLQETQYF.

This clone was seen a few times. This chain connects TRBV19 to TRBJ2-1; D is unresolved. The CDR3 covers 12 residues. V lost 5 bases, J lost 7 bases, and 9 bases lay in between. Looked up from germline, CDR1 is LNHDA and CDR2 is SQIVND (reference sequence). The DNA of the CDR3 is TGTGCCAGTAGTTTTTCGAGGAATGAGCAGTTCTTC. The encoded protein is CASSFSRNEQFF.

The rearrangement uses TRBV4-1 and TRBJ2-2; 9 positions agree with TRBD2. V was pared by 7 bases and J by 6 bases, with 12 bases of the junction left unmatched. Looked up from germline, CDR1 is MGHRA and CDR2 is YSYEKL. This CDR3 is 16 amino acids long. The CDR3 loop reads CASNPKGGGRAGELFF. CDR3 DNA sequence: TGCGCCAGCAACCCAAAGGGGGGCGGGAGGGCCGGGGAGCTGTTTTTT.

J is TRBJ2-1 and V is TRBV6-5, with D tentatively TRBD2 (5 bases). The V end lost 2 bases, the J end lost 4 bases, and 6 bases lay between the germline ends. The CDR3 has 13 amino acids. CDR1 MNHEY and CDR2 SVGAGI come from the germline V gene. The CDR3 sequence: CASSYEGYNEQFF. The CDR3 coding sequence is TGTGCCAGCAGTTACGAGGGATACAATGAGCAGTTCTTC.

The chain carries TRBV7-9 and TRBJ2-1; a weak D match, TRBD1 (5 bases). V was shortened by 4 bases and J by 5 bases, with 21 bases between the two germline ends. The CDR3 has 17 residues. Germline CDR1 reads SEHNR; CDR2 reads FQNEAQ (reference sequence). The CDR3 here is CASSWDRVAGLDNEQFF. The CDR3, as DNA: TGTGCCAGCAGCTGGGATAGGGTGGCAGGGCTTGACAATGAGCAGTTCTTC.

This clone appeared once. The chain is built from TRBV29-1 and TRBJ1-2; D is possibly TRBD1 (5 bases). Per the germline V gene, CDR1 is SQVTM and CDR2 is ANQGSEA. CDR3 size: 13 residues. V lost 6 bases and J 4 bases, leaving 15 bases between the germline ends. The CDR3 nucleotides are TGCAGCGTGGGAGCAGGGCCGATCTATGGCTACACCTTC. This codes for CSVGAGPIYGYTF.

The rearrangement links TRBV27 to TRBJ2-5; D possibly uses TRBD1 or TRBD2 (5 bases each). The V end was cut by 4 bases, the J end by 3 bases, with 9 bases between. The CDR3 spans 13 residues. The germline gives CDR1 MNHEY, CDR2 SMNVEV (reference sequence). In DNA form, the CDR3 reads TGTGCCAGCAGTTGGGGACGAAAAGAGACCCAGTACTTC. Its translation is CASSWGRKETQYF.

The J gene is TRBJ2-2, the V gene TRBV7-2; 10 bases align to TRBD2. V lost 5 bases, J lost 1 base, and 10 bases stayed unmatched. The CDR3 is made up of 18 amino acids. Germline-derived CDR1 and CDR2 are SGHTA and FQGNSA. The CDR3 nucleotides read TGTGCCAGCAGCCTCCGGGTAGCGGGAGGTTGGAACACCGGGGAGCTGTTTTTT. It encodes CASSLRVAGGWNTGELFF.

On this clone: The same CDR3 arises from other DNA sequences in this sample as well. The chain joins TRBV11-2 to TRBJ2-7; D remains ambiguous. Trimming left V 1 base short and J 5 bases short, with 6 bases between. CDR3 size: 12 residues. CDR1 SGHAT and CDR2 FQNNGV come from the germline V gene. The CDR3, as DNA: TGTGCCAGCAGCTTAGGAAGGGACGAGCAGTACTTC. Protein sequence: CASSLGRDEQYF.

The rearrangement joins TRBV16 to TRBJ2-7, with D perhaps matching TRBD1 (6 bases). V dropped 1 base and J dropped 1 base, with 11 bases sitting between them. CDR1 and CDR2 (germline): KGHSY, FQNENV. This CDR3 has 15 residues. CDR3 sequence: CASSQFPGASYEQYF. In DNA, the CDR3 is TGTGCCAGCAGCCAATTCCCAGGGGCTTCCTACGAGCAGTACTTC.

The J gene is TRBJ1-1, the V gene TRBV6-4; D possibly corresponds to TRBD1 (6 bases). The CDR3 has 17 amino acids. The V end was cut by 6 bases, the J end by 0 bases, with 20 bases between. Looked up from germline, CDR1 is MRHNA and CDR2 is SNTAGT. Written as DNA, the CDR3 is TGTGCCAGCAGCCCCGTCGGGGGGCCCCTCATGAACACTGAAGCTTTCTTT. It yields the protein CASSPVGGPLMNTEAFF.

This chain joins TRBV11-2 and TRBJ2-7; D may be TRBD1 (6 bases). Germline CDR1 SGHAT, CDR2 FQNNGV. The CDR3 loop spans 14 amino acids. The germline V and J ends were trimmed by 4 bases and 3 bases, with 13 bases remaining between them. The CDR3 DNA is TGTGCCAGCAGCTATTATCTAGGGGGCTACGAGCAGTACTTC. Its protein is CASSYYLGGYEQYF.

The chain employs TRBV18 and TRBJ2-7; D possibly uses TRBD1 or TRBD2 (5 bases each). This CDR3 region has 15 residues. Deletions cut 4 bases from V and 2 bases from J, with 15 bases between. CDR1 and CDR2 from the germline V gene are KGHSH and LQKENI. The CDR3 spells CASSHPGANPYEQYF. The CDR3 DNA is TGTGCCAGCTCACATCCCGGGGCTAATCCCTACGAGCAGTACTTC.

The V and J genes are TRBV28 and TRBJ2-7; no clear D. Per germline, CDR1 MDHEN and CDR2 SYDVKM. V was clipped by 1 base and J by 1 base, with 8 bases between them. CDR3 size: 14 residues. The chain's CDR3 is CASSLSGLSYEQYF. The CDR3 DNA sequence: TGTGCCAGCAGTTTATCAGGCCTGTCCTACGAGCAGTACTTC.

The chain recombines TRBV27 with TRBJ2-7; TRBD1 might be the D (6 bases). Germline assignment: CDR1 MNHEY and CDR2 SMNVEV (reference sequence). Deletions cut 0 bases from V and 0 bases from J, with 12 bases between. The CDR3 length is 16 residues. The CDR3 nucleotides are TGTGCCAGCAGTTTATCGTACGGGGACAACTCCTACGAGCAGTACTTC. This translates into CASSLSYGDNSYEQYF.

CDR3 bases: TGTGCCAGCAGGCCCCTCCCCGCGGGGGAAGAGACCCAGTACTTC. This sequence encodes CASRPLPAGEETQYF. J is TRBJ2-5 and V is TRBV27; 7 bases are shared with TRBD2. The ends lost 6 bases at V and 3 bases at J; junction bases unmatched: 10. Per the germline V gene, CDR1 is MNHEY and CDR2 is SMNVEV (reference sequence). CDR3 length: 15 residues.

The chain recombines TRBV30 with TRBJ2-1; the D gene is possibly TRBD2 (5 bases). Per germline, CDR1 GTSNPN and CDR2 SVGIG (reference sequence). This CDR3 contains 13 residues. V was pared by 5 bases and J by 5 bases, with 13 bases between. The CDR3 nucleotides read TGTGCCTGGTGGGGTCCGGGGAACAATGAGCAGTTCTTC. Amino acid sequence: CAWWGPGNNEQFF.

This clone was counted a single time. The V call is TRBV27, the J call TRBJ2-7, with D possibly matching TRBD2 (5 bases). Trimming left V 0 bases short and J 6 bases short, with 9 bases between. The CDR3 loop spans 13 amino acids. Germline V gene sequence: CDR1 MNHEY, CDR2 SMNVEV (reference sequence). The CDR3 nucleotides are TGTGCCAGCAGTTTATCGAGGGCAGCCGAGCAGTACTTC. It specifies CASSLSRAAEQYF.

V gene TRBV6-1 combines with J gene TRBJ1-4; D gene uncertain. Germline V gene data show CDR1 as MNHNS and CDR2 as SASEGT. This CDR3 contains 15 residues. V lost 0 bases to trimming and J lost 7 bases, with 12 bases between them. The CDR3 region has the DNA TGTGCCAGCAGTGAAGCCTGGGGATGGGTTGAAAAACTGTTTTTT. Translating gives CASSEAWGWVEKLFF.

The V call is TRBV27, the J call TRBJ2-7; D call uncertain. With 2 bases removed from V and 0 bases from J, the gap between germline ends came to 14 bases. Germline CDR1 MNHEY, CDR2 SMNVEV (reference sequence). This CDR3 is built from 16 residues. The CDR3 sequence: CASSLLPGRSSYEQYF. CDR3 DNA sequence: TGTGCCAGCAGTTTACTTCCGGGCCGTAGCTCCTACGAGCAGTACTTC.

V gene TRBV15 combines with J gene TRBJ1-3; no firm D call. The CDR3 consists of 17 residues. The ends were cut back, 4 bases at V and 2 bases at J, with 18 bases in the middle. Germline V gives CDR1 LNHNV, CDR2 YYDKDF (reference sequence). CDR3 sequence (DNA): TGTGCCACCAGCAATCCTACTGGCGGGGTTGCTGGAAACACCATATATTTT. It is translated as CATSNPTGGVAGNTIYF.

The rearrangement joins TRBV9 to TRBJ2-7; 8 bases line up with TRBD1. The CDR3 spans 15 residues. The germline gives CDR1 SGDLS, CDR2 YYNGEE. The V segment lost 4 bases and the J segment 2 bases; nucleotides outside the gene matches: 8. The DNA of the CDR3 is TGTGCCAGCAGCACAGCCGGGACAGGTGCCTACGAGCAGTACTTC. Translated, it gives CASSTAGTGAYEQYF.

V gene TRBV4-1 combines with J gene TRBJ1-3; D not certain. Germline CDR1 MGHRA, CDR2 YSYEKL. Deletions cut 4 bases from V and 8 bases from J, with 12 bases between. The CDR3 sequence is 13 residues long. DNA of the CDR3: TGCGCCAGCAGCCTCCAGCGGGAGGACACCATATATTTT. Translating it yields CASSLQREDTIYF.

The genes are TRBV7-9 and TRBJ1-4; 8 bases are shared with TRBD1. Looked up from germline, CDR1 is SEHNR and CDR2 is FQNEAQ (reference sequence). This CDR3 spans 16 amino acids. V was clipped by 1 base and J by 5 bases; unmatched bases: 6. CDR3 sequence: CASSLGPGGLNEKLFF. DNA for the CDR3: TGTGCCAGCAGCTTAGGGCCAGGGGGCTTGAATGAAAAACTGTTTTTT.